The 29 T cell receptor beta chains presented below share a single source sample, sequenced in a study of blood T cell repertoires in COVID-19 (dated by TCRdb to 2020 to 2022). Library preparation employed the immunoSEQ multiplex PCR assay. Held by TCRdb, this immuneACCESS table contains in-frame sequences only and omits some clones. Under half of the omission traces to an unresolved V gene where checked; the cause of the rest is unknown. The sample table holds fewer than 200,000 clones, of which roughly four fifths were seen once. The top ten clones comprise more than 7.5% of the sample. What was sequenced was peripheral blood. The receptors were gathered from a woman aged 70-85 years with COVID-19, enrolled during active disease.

The CDR3 DNA reads TGTGCCAGCAGTTTACGCGATCGCGGGACTGAAGCTTTCTTT. It codes for CASSLRDRGTEAFF. This chain connects TRBV28 to TRBJ1-1, with unresolved D. This CDR3 contains 14 residues. Germline V gene lookup returns CDR1 MDHEN and CDR2 SYDVKM. The V end lost 2 bases, the J end lost 5 bases, and 12 bases lay between the germline ends.

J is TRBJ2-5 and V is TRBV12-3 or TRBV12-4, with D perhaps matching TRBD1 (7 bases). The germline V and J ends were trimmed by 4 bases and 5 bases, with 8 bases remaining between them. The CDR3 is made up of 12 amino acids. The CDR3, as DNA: TGTGCCAGCAGTTCAGGGGGGGAGACCCAGTACTTC. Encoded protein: CASSSGGETQYF.

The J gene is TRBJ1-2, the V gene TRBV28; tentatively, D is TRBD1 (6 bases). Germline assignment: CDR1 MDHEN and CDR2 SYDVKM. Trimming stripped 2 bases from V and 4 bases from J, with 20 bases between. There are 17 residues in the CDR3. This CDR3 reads CASSLPRPGGQGYGYTF. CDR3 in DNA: TGTGCCAGCAGTTTACCACGCCCGGGGGGGCAGGGCTATGGCTACACCTTC.

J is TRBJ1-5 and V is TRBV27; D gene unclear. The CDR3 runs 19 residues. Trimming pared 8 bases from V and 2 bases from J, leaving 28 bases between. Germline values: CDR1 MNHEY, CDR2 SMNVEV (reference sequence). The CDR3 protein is CASRPTGSLSSSGNQPQHF. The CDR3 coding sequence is TGTGCCAGCCGCCCAACCGGGTCCCTCTCATCCAGTGGCAATCAGCCCCAGCATTTT.

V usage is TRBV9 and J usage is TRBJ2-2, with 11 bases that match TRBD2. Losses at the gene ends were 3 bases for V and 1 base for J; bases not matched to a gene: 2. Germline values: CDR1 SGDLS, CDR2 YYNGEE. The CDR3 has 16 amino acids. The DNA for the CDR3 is TGTGCCAGCAGCGCGGGACTAGCGGTGAACACCGGGGAGCTGTTTTTT. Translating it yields CASSAGLAVNTGELFF.

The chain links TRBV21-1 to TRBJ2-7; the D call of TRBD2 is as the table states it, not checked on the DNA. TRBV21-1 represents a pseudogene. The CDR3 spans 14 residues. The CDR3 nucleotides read TGTGCCAGCCCTGGCGCGGGAGGAGCCTACGAGCAGTACTTC. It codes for CASPGAGGAYEQYF.

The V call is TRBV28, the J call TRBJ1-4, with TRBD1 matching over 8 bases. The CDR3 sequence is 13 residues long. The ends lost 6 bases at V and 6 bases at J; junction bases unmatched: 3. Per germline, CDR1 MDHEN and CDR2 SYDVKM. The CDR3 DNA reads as TGTGCCAGCAGAACAGGGGGAGATGAAAAACTGTTTTTT. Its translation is CASRTGGDEKLFF.

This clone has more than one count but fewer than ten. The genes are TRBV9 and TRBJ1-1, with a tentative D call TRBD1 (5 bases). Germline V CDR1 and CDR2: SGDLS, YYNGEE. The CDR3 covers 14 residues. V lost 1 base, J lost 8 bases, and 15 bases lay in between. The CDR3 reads CASSVNGGAPEAFF. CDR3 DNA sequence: TGTGCCAGCAGCGTAAATGGTGGGGCCCCCGAAGCTTTCTTT. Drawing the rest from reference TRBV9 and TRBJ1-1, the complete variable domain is DSGVTQTPKHLITATGQRVTLRCSPRSGDLSVYWYQQSLDQGLQFLIQYYNGEERAKGNILERFSAQQFPDLHSELNLSSLELGDSALYFCASSVNGGAPEAFFGQGTRLTVV.

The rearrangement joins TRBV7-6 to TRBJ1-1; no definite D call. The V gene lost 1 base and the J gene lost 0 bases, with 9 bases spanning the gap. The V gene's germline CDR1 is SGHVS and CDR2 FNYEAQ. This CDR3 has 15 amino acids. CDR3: CASSLGSGMNTEAFF. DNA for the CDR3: TGTGCCAGCAGCTTAGGGTCCGGGATGAACACTGAAGCTTTCTTT.

The CDR3 spells CASSLEGGGSYNSPLHF. In DNA, the CDR3 is TGTGCCAGCAGCTTAGAAGGTGGCGGCTCCTATAATTCACCCCTCCACTTT. V and J are TRBV7-9 and TRBJ1-6; no clear D gene. Germline V gives CDR1 SEHNR, CDR2 FQNEAQ (reference sequence). The CDR3 length is 17 residues. V lost 1 base and J lost 0, with 10 bases in between.

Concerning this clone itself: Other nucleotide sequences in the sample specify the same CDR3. CDR3: CASSPGTGGYEQYF. The CDR3 DNA follows: TGTGCCAGCTCGCCTGGGACAGGGGGCTACGAGCAGTACTTC. V gene TRBV18 combines with J gene TRBJ2-7; 11 bases align to TRBD1. Germline V CDR1 and CDR2: KGHSH, LQKENI. This CDR3 spans 14 amino acids. J lost 3 bases, V lost 6 bases, and 4 bases had no gene match.

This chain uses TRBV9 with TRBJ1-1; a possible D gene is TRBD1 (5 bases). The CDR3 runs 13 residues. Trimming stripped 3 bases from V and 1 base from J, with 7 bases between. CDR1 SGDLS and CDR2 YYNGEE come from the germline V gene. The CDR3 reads CASSATGNTEAFF. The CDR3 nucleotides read TGTGCCAGCAGCGCAACAGGGAACACTGAAGCTTTCTTT.

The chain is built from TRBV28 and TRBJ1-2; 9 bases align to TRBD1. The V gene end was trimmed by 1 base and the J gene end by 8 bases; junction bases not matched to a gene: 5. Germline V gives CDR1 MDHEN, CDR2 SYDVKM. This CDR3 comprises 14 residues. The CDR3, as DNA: TGTGCCAGCAGTTTATTGACAGGGGGGTACGGCTACACCTTC. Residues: CASSLLTGGYGYTF.

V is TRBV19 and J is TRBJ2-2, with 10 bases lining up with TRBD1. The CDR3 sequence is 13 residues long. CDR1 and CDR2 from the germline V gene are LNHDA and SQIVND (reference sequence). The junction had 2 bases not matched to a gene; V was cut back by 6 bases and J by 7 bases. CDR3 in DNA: TGTGCCAGTAGGGGACAGGGGCTCGGGGAGCTGTTTTTT. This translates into CASRGQGLGELFF.

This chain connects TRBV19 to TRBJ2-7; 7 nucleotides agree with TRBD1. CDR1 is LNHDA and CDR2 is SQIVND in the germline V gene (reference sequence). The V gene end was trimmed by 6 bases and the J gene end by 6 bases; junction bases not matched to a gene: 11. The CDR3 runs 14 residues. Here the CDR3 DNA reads TGTGCCAGTAGGAAGGGACAGATTCCCTCCGAGCAGTACTTC. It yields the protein CASRKGQIPSEQYF.

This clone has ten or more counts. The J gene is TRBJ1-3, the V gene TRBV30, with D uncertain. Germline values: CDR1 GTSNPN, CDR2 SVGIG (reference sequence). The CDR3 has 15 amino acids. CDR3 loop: CAAQRAAGGGNTIYF. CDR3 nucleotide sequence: TGTGCAGCACAGCGTGCTGCCGGAGGTGGAAACACCATATATTTT.

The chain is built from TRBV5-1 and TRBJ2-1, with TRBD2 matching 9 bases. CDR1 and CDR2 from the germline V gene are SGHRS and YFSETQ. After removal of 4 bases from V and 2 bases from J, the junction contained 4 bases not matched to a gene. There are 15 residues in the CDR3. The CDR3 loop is CASSVGLAPYNEQFF. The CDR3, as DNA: TGCGCCAGCAGCGTGGGACTAGCACCCTACAATGAGCAGTTCTTC.

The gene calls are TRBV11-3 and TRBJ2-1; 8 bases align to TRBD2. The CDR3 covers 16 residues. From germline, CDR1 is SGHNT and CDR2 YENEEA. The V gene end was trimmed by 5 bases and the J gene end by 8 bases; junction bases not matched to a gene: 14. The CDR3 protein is CASSPSPGLEAYEQFF. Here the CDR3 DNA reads TGTGCCAGCAGCCCGTCGCCGGGACTAGAGGCCTATGAGCAGTTCTTC.

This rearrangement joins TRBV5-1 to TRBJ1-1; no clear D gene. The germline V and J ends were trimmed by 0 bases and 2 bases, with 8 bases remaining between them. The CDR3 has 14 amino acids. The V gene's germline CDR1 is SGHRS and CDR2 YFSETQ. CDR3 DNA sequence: TGCGCCAGCAGCTTGGCCTGGGCCAACACTGAAGCTTTCTTT. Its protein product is CASSLAWANTEAFF.

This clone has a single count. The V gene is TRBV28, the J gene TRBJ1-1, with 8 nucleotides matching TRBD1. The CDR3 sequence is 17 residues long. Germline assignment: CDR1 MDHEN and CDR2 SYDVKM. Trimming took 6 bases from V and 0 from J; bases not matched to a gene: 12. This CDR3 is CASSWSGTGVLNTEAFF. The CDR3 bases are TGTGCCAGCAGCTGGAGCGGGACAGGTGTTTTGAACACTGAAGCTTTCTTT.

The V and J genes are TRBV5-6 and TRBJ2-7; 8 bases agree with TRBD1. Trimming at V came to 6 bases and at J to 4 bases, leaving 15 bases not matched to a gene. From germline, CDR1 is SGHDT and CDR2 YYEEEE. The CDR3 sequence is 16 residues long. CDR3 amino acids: CASTPTIRDRFYEQYF. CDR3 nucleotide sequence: TGTGCCAGCACCCCCACGATCCGGGACAGGTTTTACGAGCAGTACTTC.

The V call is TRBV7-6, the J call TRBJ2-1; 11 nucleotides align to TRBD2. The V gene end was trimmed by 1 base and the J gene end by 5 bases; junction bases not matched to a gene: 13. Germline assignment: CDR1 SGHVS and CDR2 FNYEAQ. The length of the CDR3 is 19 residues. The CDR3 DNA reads TGTGCCAGCAGCTTAGTTGTGACTAGCGGGACGAGGACTCACAATGAGCAGTTCTTC. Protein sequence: CASSLVVTSGTRTHNEQFF.

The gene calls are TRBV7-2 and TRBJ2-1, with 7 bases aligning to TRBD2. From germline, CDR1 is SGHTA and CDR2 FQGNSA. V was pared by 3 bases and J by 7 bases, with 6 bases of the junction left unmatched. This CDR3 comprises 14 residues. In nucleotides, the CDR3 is TGTGCCAGCAGCTTTACCCTCGGGGGGAATGAGCAGTTCTTC. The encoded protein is CASSFTLGGNEQFF.

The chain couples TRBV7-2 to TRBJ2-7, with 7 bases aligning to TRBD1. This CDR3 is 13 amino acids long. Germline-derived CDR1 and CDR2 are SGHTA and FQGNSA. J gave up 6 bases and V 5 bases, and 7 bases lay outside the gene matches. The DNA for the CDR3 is TGTGCCAGCAGCATGCAGACAGGGTTCGAGCAGTACTTC. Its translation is CASSMQTGFEQYF.

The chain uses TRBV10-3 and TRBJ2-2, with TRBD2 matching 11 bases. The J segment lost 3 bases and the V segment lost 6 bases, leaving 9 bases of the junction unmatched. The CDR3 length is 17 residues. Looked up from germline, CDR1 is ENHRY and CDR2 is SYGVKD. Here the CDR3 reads CAIRDLSGRADTGELFF. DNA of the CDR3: TGTGCCATCAGAGATCTTAGCGGGAGGGCGGACACCGGGGAGCTGTTTTTT.

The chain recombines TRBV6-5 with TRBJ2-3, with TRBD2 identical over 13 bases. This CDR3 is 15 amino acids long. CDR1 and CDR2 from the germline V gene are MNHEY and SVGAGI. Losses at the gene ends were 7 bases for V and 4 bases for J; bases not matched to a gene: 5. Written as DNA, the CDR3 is TGTGCCAGCATACGGACTAGCGGGAGCCCAGATACGCAGTATTTT. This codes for CASIRTSGSPDTQYF.

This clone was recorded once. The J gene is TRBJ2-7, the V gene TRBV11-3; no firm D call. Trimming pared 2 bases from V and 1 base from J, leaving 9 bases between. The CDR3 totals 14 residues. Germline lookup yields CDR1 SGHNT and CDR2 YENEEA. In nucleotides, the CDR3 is TGTGCCAGCAGCTTATACTGGCGGTCCTACGAGCAGTACTTC. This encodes CASSLYWRSYEQYF.

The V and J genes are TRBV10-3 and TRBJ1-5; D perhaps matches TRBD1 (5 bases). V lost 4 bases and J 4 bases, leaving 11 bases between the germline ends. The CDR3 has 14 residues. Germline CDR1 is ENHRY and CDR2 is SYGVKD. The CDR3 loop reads CAISGQGNNQPQHF. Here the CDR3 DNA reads TGTGCCATCAGTGGCCAGGGAAATAATCAGCCCCAGCATTTT.

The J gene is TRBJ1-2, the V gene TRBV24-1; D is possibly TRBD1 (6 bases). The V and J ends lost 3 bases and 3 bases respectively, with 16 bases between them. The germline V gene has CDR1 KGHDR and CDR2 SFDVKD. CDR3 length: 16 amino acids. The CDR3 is CATSDGLRGADYGYTF. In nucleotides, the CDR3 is TGTGCCACCAGTGATGGTCTCAGGGGCGCGGACTATGGCTACACCTTC.